This T cell receptor beta chain is drawn from a study of shared clonotypes between healthy human individuals (dated by TCRdb to about 2020). About the study as a whole: A few men and two women, aged 18 to 49 years, made up the cohort. Per donor, three plates each were used for CD4 naive and CD4 memory, two for CD8 naive, and one for CD8 memory. The study deeply sequenced blood TCR repertoires of about 5 healthy adults to estimate repertoire size and the extent of clonotype sharing between individuals. Libraries were prepared and TCR repertoires were sequenced by different laboratories using diverse techniques, in order to increase sequencing depth and limit assay-specific biases. Leukapheresis yielded between about 0.85 and 10 billion PBMCs per donor.

Study-wide conclusions, independent of this receptor: Sampling was limited to blood, and TCR repertoires in tissue likely differ from TCR repertoires in blood. Because the study included a small number of donors, the genetic and exposure-history diversity represented was limited. Naive subsets generally had larger estimated clonotype richness than memory subsets. Based on pairwise subsampling, the degree of clonotype sharing among donors was expected to be affected by sequencing depth. Compared with non-shared clonotypes, the clonotypes found in all four sorted-subset donors had higher generation probabilities. Sharing across four donors was observed for about 4.8% of naive CD4, 3.5% of naive CD8, 2.3% of memory CD4, and about 0.4% of memory CD8 clonotypes. Rarefaction of sorted-subset datasets indicated incomplete sequencing despite the large sequencing depth.

Healthy HIV-negative adults with no recently reported acute infections or vaccinations were included as donors. Every donor was a Caucasian adult residing in Nashville, Tennessee, USA. CD4+ T cells were enriched by magnetic negative selection; naive cells were then positively selected on CD45RA, and the negative fraction formed the memory subset. Blood was collected by leukapheresis, and PBMCs were isolated by Ficoll-Histopaque density gradient centrifugation and then cryopreserved in liquid nitrogen vapor phase. Purity and quantity of every magnetically sorted T cell population were checked by analytical flow cytometry. From each sorted fraction, genomic DNA was isolated and quantified by UV absorbance on a Nanodrop 2000c. Remarks on this clone: It lacks a known antigen. Per-base quality was not reported, and no clone a single base away is much larger than it.

Reading the germline V gene gives CDR1 SGHTA and CDR2 FQGNSA. Trimming costs V 2 bases and J 4 bases, and their ends lie 11 bases apart. The cysteine opens and the phenylalanine closes a CDR3 of 14 amino acids. Only the CDR3 region is kept as DNA, spanning 42 bases read in frame from base 1. TCR CDR3 regions were amplified from genomic DNA by multiplex PCR using the deep immunoSEQ assay. Genomic DNA extracted from each cell subset was distributed evenly over all wells of several immunoSEQ 96-well plates, and each plate served as one replicate. For sorted subsets, 150 to 250 ng of genomic DNA, equivalent to tens of thousands of T cell genomes, went into each replicate PCR. Purified libraries were quantified with a Qubit 3.0 fluorometer, sized on a Bioanalyzer 2100, and re-quantified with the KAPA Library Quantification kit. Every immunoSEQ 96-well plate was sequenced on a separate single-read 150-cycle Illumina NextSeq 550 flow cell. In the authors' own workflow: Because the immunoSEQ output included only junctional sequences and no quality scores, the filtering could not be the same as the filtering used for full-length reads. To assign V/J genes and CDR3, sequences were annotated against IMGT germline references using PyIR, a Python wrapper for IgBLAST v1.9. Reads were removed for weak V/J assignments (E-value above 1e-6), missing CDR3, stop codons, out-of-frame junctions, or ambiguous translated residues. V3J clonotypes were defined as sequences sharing the same inferred V gene, J gene, and CDR3 amino acid sequence. To compute the percentage overlap between repertoires, the number of shared unique clonotypes was divided by the size of the smaller repertoire. RTK rarefaction, the Chao1 estimator, and Recon v2.1 estimates of unobserved clonotypes were used to assess repertoire richness. OLGA was used to compute generation probabilities for all TCRbeta clonotypes that the gDNA method yielded from a handful of donors. Sourced from immuneACCESS, this table was stored by TCRdb with only in-frame sequences that have V and J called. A share of the clones is absent; for the studies checked, an unresolved V gene accounts for under half, and the remainder has no known explanation. That table is the source of V, J and clone size, and D and trimming were worked out from the DNA. This sample has roughly 2,500,000 clones in its table, and approximately 93% of those were observed once. The ten top clones hold more than 0.35% of the sample.

The source material was naive CD4+ T cells from PBMCs. This specimen's cell subset or site label, interpreted: CD45RA+ positively selected. This clonotype was obtained from a man younger than 35 in good health. Some clones in this sample may be carry-over from other donors' samples. The chain is made from TRBV7-2 and TRBJ1-2; D gene: possibly TRBD1, on 6 matching bases. The CDR3 region reads CASSLQGSSYGYTF. Here is the DNA: TGTGCCAGCAGCTTACAGGGGTCTAGCTATGGCTACACCTTC.